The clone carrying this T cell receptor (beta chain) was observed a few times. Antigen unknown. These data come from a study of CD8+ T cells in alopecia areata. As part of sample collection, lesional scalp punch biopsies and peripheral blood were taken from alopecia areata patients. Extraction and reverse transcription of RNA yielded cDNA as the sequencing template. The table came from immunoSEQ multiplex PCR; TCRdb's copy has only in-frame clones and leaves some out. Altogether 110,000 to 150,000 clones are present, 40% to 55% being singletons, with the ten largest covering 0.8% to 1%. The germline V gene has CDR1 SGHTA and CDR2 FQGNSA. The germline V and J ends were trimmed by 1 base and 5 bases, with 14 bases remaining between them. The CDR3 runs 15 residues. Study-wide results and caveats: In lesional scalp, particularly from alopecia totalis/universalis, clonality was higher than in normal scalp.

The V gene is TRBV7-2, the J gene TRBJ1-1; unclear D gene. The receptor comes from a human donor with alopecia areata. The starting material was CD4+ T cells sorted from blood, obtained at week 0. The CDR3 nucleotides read TGTGCCAGCAGCTTAGACCGGGGTCGTGAGACTGAAGCTTTCTTT. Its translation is CASSLDRGRETEAFF. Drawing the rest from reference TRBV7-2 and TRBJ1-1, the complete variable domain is GAGVSQSPSNKVTEKGKDVELRCDPISGHTALYWYRQSLGQGLEFLIYFQGNSAPDKSGLPSDRFSAERTGGSVSTLTIQRTQQEDSAVYLCASSLDRGRETEAFFGQGTRLTVV.